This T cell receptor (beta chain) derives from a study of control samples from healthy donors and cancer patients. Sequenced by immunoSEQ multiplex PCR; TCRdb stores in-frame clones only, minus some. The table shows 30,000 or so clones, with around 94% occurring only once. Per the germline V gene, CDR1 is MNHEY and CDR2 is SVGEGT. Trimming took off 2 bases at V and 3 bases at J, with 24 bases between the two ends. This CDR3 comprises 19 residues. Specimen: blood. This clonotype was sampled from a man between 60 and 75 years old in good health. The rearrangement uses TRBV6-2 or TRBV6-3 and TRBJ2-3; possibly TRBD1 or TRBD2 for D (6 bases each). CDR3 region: CASSYPSSSTRGPTDTQYF. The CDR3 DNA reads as TGTGCCAGCAGTTACCCCTCCTCCTCTACACGGGGGCCAACAGATACGCAGTATTTT.